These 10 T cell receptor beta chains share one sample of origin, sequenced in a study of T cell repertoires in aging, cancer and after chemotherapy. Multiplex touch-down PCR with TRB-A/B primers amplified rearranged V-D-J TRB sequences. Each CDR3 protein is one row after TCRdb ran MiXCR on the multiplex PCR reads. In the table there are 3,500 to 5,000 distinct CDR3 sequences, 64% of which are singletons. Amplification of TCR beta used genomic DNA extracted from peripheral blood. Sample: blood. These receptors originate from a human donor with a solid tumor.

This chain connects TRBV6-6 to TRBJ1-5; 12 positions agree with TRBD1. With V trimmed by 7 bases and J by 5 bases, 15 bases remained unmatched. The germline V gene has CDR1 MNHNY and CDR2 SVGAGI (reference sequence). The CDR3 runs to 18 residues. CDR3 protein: CASKPGGVGQGAYQPQHF. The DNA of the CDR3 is TGTGCCAGCAAACCCGGGGGGGTGGGACAGGGGGCTTATCAGCCCCAGCATTTT.

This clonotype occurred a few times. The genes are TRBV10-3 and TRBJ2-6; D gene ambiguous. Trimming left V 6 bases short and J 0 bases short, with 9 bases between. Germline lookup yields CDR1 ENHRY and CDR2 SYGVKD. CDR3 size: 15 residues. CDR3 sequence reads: CAISPGSSGANVLTF. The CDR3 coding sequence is TGTGCCATCAGCCCAGGCAGCTCTGGGGCCAACGTCCTGACTTTC.

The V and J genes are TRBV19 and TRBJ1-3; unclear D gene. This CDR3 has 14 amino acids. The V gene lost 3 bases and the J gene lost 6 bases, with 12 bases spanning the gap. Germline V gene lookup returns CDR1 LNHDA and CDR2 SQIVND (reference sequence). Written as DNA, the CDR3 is TGTGCCAGTAGTATCGGCACAGTCGCAAACACCATATATTTT. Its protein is CASSIGTVANTIYF.

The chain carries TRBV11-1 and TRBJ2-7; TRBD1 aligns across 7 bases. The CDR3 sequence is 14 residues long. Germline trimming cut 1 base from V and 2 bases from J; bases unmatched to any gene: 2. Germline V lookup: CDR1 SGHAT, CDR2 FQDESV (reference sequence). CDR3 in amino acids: CASSLGGQTYEQYF. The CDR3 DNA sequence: TGTGCCAGCAGCTTAGGGGGACAGACCTACGAGCAGTACTTC.

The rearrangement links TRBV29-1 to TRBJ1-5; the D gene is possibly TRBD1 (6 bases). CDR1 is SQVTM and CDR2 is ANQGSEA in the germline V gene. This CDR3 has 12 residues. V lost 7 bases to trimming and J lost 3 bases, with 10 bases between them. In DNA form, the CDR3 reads TGCAGCGCTGGACAGCTCAATCAGCCCCAGCATTTT. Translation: CSAGQLNQPQHF.

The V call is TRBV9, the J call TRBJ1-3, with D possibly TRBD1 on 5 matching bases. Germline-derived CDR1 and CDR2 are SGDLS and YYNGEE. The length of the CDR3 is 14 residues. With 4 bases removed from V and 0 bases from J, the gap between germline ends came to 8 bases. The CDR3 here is CASSSGGSGNTIYF. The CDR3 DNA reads TGTGCCAGCAGCTCTGGGGGCTCTGGAAACACCATATATTTT.

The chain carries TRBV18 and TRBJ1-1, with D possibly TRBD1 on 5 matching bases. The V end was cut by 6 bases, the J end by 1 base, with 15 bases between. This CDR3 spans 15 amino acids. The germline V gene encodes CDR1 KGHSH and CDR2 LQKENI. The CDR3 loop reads CASSRNGGSNTEAFF. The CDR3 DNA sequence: TGTGCCAGCTCCCGCAACGGGGGATCGAACACTGAAGCTTTCTTT.

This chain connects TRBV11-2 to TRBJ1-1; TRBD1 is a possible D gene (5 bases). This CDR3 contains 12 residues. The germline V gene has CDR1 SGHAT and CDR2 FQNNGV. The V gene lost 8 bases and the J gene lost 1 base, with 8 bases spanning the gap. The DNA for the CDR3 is TGTGCCAGCGACCAGGGGAACACTGAAGCTTTCTTT. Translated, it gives CASDQGNTEAFF.

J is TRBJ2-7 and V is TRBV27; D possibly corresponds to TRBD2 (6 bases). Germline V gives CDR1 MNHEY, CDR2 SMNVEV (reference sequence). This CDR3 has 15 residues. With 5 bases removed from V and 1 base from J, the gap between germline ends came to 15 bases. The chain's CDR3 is CASSLRMGGSYEQYF. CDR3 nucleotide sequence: TGTGCCAGCAGTCTCCGAATGGGGGGATCCTACGAGCAGTACTTC.

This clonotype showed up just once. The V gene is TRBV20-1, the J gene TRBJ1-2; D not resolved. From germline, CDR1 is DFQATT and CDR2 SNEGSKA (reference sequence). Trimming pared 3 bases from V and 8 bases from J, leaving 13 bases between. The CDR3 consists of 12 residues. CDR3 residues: CSASENTKGYTF. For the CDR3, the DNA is TGCAGTGCTAGTGAAAACACGAAGGGCTACACCTTC.